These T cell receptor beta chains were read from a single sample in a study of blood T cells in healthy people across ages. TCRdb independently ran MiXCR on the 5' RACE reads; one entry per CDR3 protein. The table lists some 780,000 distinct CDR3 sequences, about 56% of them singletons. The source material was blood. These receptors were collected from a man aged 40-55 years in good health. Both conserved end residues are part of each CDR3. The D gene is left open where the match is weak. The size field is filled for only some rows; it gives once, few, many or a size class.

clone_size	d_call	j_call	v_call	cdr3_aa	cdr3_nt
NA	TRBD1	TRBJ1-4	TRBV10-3	CAISEAVDRDEKLFF	TGTGCCATCAGTGAGGCGGTGGACAGGGATGAAAAACTGTTTTTT
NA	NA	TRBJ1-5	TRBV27	CASRDGYSNQPQHF	TGTGCCAGCAGGGACGGATATAGCAATCAGCCCCAGCATTTT
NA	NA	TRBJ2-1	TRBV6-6	CASRPRDYNEQFF	TGTGCCAGCAGGCCCCGGGACTACAATGAGCAGTTCTTC
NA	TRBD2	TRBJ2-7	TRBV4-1	CASSQSSSGIVGGYEQYF	TGCGCCAGCAGCCAATCGTCTAGCGGGATTGTGGGTGGCTACGAGCAGTACTTC
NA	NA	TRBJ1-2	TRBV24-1	CATSDLGNYGYTF	TGTGCCACCAGTGATTTGGGGAACTATGGCTACACCTTC
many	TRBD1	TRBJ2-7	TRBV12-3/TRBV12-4	CASSRDRDYEQYF	TGTGCCAGCAGTCGGGACAGGGACTACGAGCAGTACTTC
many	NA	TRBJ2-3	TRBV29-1	CSVPWGDTQYF	TGCAGCGTCCCTTGGGGTGATACGCAGTATTTT
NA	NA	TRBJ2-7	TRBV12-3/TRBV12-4	CASRPSAGTYEQYF	TGTGCCAGCAGACCCTCAGCGGGCACCTACGAGCAGTACTTC
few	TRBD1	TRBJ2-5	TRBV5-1	CASSYRDRVQETQYF	TGCGCCAGCAGCTACCGGGACAGGGTGCAAGAGACCCAGTACTTC
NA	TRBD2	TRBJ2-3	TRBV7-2	CASSLRGLAGRTDTQYF	TGTGCCAGCAGCTTAAGGGGACTAGCGGGGCGCACAGACACGCAGTATTTT
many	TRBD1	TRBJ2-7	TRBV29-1	CSVERTGRSGEQYF	TGCAGCGTTGAGAGGACAGGGCGCTCGGGGGAGCAGTACTTC
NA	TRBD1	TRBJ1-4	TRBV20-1	CSAGDRSEKLFF	TGCAGTGCCGGGGACAGGTCAGAAAAACTGTTTTTT
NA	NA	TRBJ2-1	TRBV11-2	CASTGRLYPNYNEQFF	TGTGCCAGCACCGGGCGACTATACCCGAACTACAATGAGCAGTTCTTC
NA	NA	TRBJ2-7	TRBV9	CASSGGTRVAYEQYF	TGTGCCAGCAGCGGGGGGACACGAGTAGCCTACGAGCAGTACTTC
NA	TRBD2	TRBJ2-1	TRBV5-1	CASSATSGGVAYNEQFF	TGCGCCAGCAGCGCGACTAGCGGGGGGGTCGCCTACAATGAGCAGTTCTTC
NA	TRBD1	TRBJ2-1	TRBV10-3	CAISAPHRDSHPNEQFF	TGTGCCATCAGCGCACCGCATCGGGACAGCCACCCCAATGAGCAGTTCTTC
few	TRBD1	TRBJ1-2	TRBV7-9	CASSVYRDRDYGYTF	TGTGCCAGCAGCGTGTACCGGGACAGGGACTATGGCTACACCTTC
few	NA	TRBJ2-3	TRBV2	CASSEDERSGWLDTQYF	TGTGCCAGCAGTGAAGATGAGAGGTCGGGCTGGCTAGATACGCAGTATTTT
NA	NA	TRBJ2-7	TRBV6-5	CASSPRGGGSYEQYF	TGTGCCAGCAGCCCGAGGGGTGGGGGCTCCTACGAGCAGTACTTC
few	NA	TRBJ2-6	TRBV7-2	CASSLIHRALLGANVLTF	TGTGCCAGCAGCCTAATCCACCGAGCCTTACTTGGGGCCAACGTCCTGACTTTC
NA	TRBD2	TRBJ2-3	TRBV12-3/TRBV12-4	CASRARGPSGGDTQYF	TGTGCCAGCAGGGCCCGTGGGCCTAGCGGGGGAGATACGCAGTATTTT
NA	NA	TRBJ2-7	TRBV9	CASSVASRTHEQYF	TGTGCCAGCAGCGTAGCTTCGAGAACCCACGAGCAGTACTTC
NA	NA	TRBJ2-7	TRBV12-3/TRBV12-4	CASSSGFLGSYNEQYF	TGTGCCAGCAGTTCGGGATTCCTAGGGTCCTACAATGAGCAGTACTTC
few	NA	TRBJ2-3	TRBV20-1	CSARLVAAGGADTQYF	TGCAGTGCCCGACTGGTAGCGGCCGGTGGGGCAGATACGCAGTATTTT
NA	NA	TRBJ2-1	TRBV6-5	CASSYSTWTEGSFEQFF	TGTGCCAGCAGTTACTCGACTTGGACAGAGGGTTCGTTTGAGCAGTTCTTC
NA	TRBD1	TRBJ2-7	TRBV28	CASLGQGSYEQYF	TGTGCCAGCCTCGGACAGGGGAGCTACGAGCAGTACTTC
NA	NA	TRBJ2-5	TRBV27	CASSFQGIGYQETQYF	TGTGCCAGCAGTTTCCAGGGGATCGGGTACCAAGAGACCCAGTACTTC
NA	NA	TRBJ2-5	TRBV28	CASSWGPHEGETQYF	TGTGCCAGCAGTTGGGGGCCCCATGAAGGAGAGACCCAGTACTTC
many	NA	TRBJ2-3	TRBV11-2	CASSLVQGPPDTQYF	TGTGCCAGCAGCTTAGTCCAGGGACCCCCAGATACGCAGTATTTT
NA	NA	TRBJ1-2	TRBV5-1	CASSSDGQPYGYTF	TGCGCCAGCAGCTCGGACGGACAGCCCTATGGCTACACCTTT
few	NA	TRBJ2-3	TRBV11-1	CASSPLGQIPPPDTQYF	TGTGCCAGCAGCCCCTTGGGACAAATACCGCCCCCAGATACGCAGTATTTT
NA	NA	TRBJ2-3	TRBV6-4	CASSDSTGHSTGGDTQYF	TGTGCCAGCAGTGACTCGACGGGCCATAGTACTGGGGGAGATACGCAGTATTTT
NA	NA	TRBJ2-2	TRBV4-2	CASSLTDPTGELFF	TGTGCCAGCAGCCTGACAGATCCCACCGGGGAGCTGTTTTTT